The rows below give T cell receptor beta chains drawn from one sample of a study of resident and recirculating memory T cells in vitiligo. Profiling relied on immunoSEQ multiplex PCR, and the TCRdb table lists in-frame clones only, not all of them. The sample has around 70,000 clones; about 89% are singletons. The sample comprised blood. These receptors all come from a male donor with vitiligo. CDR3s include the opening cysteine and the closing phenylalanine or tryptophan.

J | V | CDR3
TRBJ1-1 | TRBV9 | CASSPLDRGTEAFF
TRBJ2-5 | TRBV7-3 | CASSLTGGVKETQYF
TRBJ1-1 | TRBV18 | CASSPPGQGAAAFF
TRBJ1-2 | TRBV4-3 | CASSQGTEGGYGYTF
TRBJ2-1 | TRBV2 | CASSERGAHYNEQFF
TRBJ2-3 | TRBV10-3 | CAISKDRGQDTQYF
TRBJ1-1 | TRBV5-4 | CASSPPSTQNTEAFF
TRBJ1-6 | TRBV19 | CASSTPTGVHSPLHF
TRBJ2-2 | TRBV7-9 | CASSLALPRRGGELFF
TRBJ2-4 | TRBV28 | CASSSGGIAKNIQYF
TRBJ2-7 | TRBV7-2 | CASSLEVGAAGEQYF
TRBJ1-2 | TRBV7-2 | CASSLVGGGEQSYTF
TRBJ1-2 | TRBV6-6 | CASSLQDRDDGYTF
TRBJ1-4 | TRBV5-5 | CASSIGPRGEKLFF
TRBJ2-3 | TRBV10-3 | CAISEGGGWTDTQYF
TRBJ2-7 | TRBV5-4 | CASSLGVGQGYEQYF
TRBJ1-1 | TRBV6-1 | CASSDWGRAMNTEAFF
TRBJ1-5 | TRBV6-5 | CASTAGRENQPQHF
TRBJ2-3 | TRBV4-1 | CASSQSRWTDSDTQYF
TRBJ2-7 | TRBV7-9 | CASSLARSEQYF